This entry lists 29 T cell receptor beta chains sequenced from one sample in a study of post-analysis software for immune sequencing data. Study-level results: With TRBV5-6, TRBV5-1 and TRBV20-1 included, about five TRBV segments were more frequent in patients than in controls.

Antigen specificity for these receptors is unknown. Tagging with unique molecular identifiers was a feature of the TCR beta cDNA libraries. TCRdb reprocessed the PCR reads via MiXCR and lists one record per CDR3 protein. The sample records some 690,000 distinct CDR3 sequences, 59% being singletons. Sequencing input: blood. These TCRs come from a girl aged 2-10 years with multiple sclerosis.

This clonotype was observed a handful of times. V is TRBV20-1 and J is TRBJ2-7; 8 bases are a match to TRBD2. This CDR3 has 14 residues. Germline lookup yields CDR1 DFQATT and CDR2 SNEGSKA (reference sequence). J lost 1 base, V lost 3 bases, and 5 bases had no gene match. In DNA, the CDR3 is TGCAGTGCTAGTCTAGCGGGCGTGTCCTACGAGCAGTACTTC. Protein product: CSASLAGVSYEQYF.

This chain links TRBV11-2 with TRBJ2-1, with D maybe TRBD2 (7 bases). Trimming took off 0 bases at V and 8 bases at J, with 11 bases between the two ends. Germline lookup yields CDR1 SGHAT and CDR2 FQNNGV. This CDR3 is 14 amino acids long. The CDR3 sequence is CASSLEGGDYEQFF. In DNA, the CDR3 is TGTGCCAGCAGCTTAGAAGGGGGGGACTATGAGCAGTTCTTC.

J is TRBJ1-2 and V is TRBV12-3 or TRBV12-4; TRBD1 agrees at 7 bases. The CDR3 contains 13 residues. V shed 5 bases, J shed 7 bases, and the junction held 7 bases outside the gene matches. CDR3 bases: TGTGCCAGCAGTCCCCGGACAGGCGCTGGCTACACCTTC. Encoded protein: CASSPRTGAGYTF.

V is TRBV25-1 and J is TRBJ2-7; 10 nucleotides agree with TRBD1. The end of the DNA fits TRBJ2-5 better, so the J call may be wrong. This CDR3 has 15 residues. Germline CDR1 reads MGHDK; CDR2 reads SYGVNS. Here the CDR3 DNA reads TGTGCCAGCAGTGGTGGACAGGGGGTAGGAGAGACCCAGTACTTC. Residues: CASSGGQGVGETQYF.

J is TRBJ2-7 and V is TRBV20-1; D possibly corresponds to TRBD1 (6 bases). The CDR3 runs to 13 residues. V lost 2 bases, J lost 3 bases, and 11 bases lay in between. Per the germline V gene, CDR1 is DFQATT and CDR2 is SNEGSKA (reference sequence). This CDR3 reads CSARLLQGYEQYF. In DNA form, the CDR3 reads TGCAGTGCTAGACTATTACAGGGCTACGAGCAGTACTTC.

This chain joins TRBV6-1 and TRBJ2-7; D is perhaps TRBD1 (6 bases). Germline CDR1 MNHNS, CDR2 SASEGT. CDR3 length equals 13 residues. The V gene lost 4 bases and the J gene lost 5 bases, with 12 bases spanning the gap. The CDR3 loop is CASSAGQTHEQYF. The CDR3 nucleotides are TGTGCCAGCAGTGCCGGACAGACCCACGAGCAGTACTTC.

This sequence joins TRBV5-1 and TRBJ2-1; 9 nucleotides line up with TRBD1. V lost 4 bases and J lost 6; bases outside the gene matches: 8. The CDR3 consists of 15 residues. Germline CDR1 is SGHRS and CDR2 is YFSETQ. This chain's CDR3 is CASSGRDRVGNEQFF. The CDR3 DNA follows: TGCGCCAGCAGCGGCCGGGACAGGGTTGGCAATGAGCAGTTCTTC.

The J gene is TRBJ2-4, the V gene TRBV7-9, with unresolved D. The J call may be wrong; the DNA end is better matched by TRBJ2-7. Germline CDR1 reads SEHNR; CDR2 reads FQNEAQ (reference sequence). This CDR3 spans 13 amino acids. Here the CDR3 reads CASSRHEIYEQYF. The CDR3 nucleotides are TGTGCCAGCAGCCGTCATGAGATCTACGAGCAGTACTTC.

In its sample, this clonotype was seen a few times. J is TRBJ2-7 and V is TRBV6-1; either TRBD1 or TRBD2 may supply D (5 bases each). The CDR3 spans 15 residues. The V end lost 4 bases, the J end lost 5 bases, and 18 bases lay between the germline ends. CDR1 and CDR2 (germline): MNHNS, SASEGT. This CDR3 reads CASSVTDAWGNEQYF. CDR3 sequence (DNA): TGTGCCAGCAGTGTAACAGACGCTTGGGGGAACGAGCAGTACTTC.

This clonotype occurred many times. This rearrangement joins TRBV20-1 to TRBJ2-4; D remains unclear. The CDR3 covers 13 residues. CDR1 is DFQATT and CDR2 is SNEGSKA in the germline V gene (reference sequence). Trimming cost V 2 bases and J 0 bases, with 5 bases left between them. DNA of the CDR3: TGCAGTGCTAGAAGGGTAGCCAAAAACATTCAGTACTTC. It specifies CSARRVAKNIQYF.

The gene calls are TRBV29-1 and TRBJ1-2; tentative D call: TRBD1 (6 bases). V was cut by 5 bases and J by 4 bases, with 11 bases left in between. The CDR3 consists of 12 residues. The V gene's germline CDR1 is SQVTM and CDR2 ANQGSEA. The DNA of the CDR3 is TGCAGCGTTCCACAGGGCGGCTATGGCTACACCTTC. Residues: CSVPQGGYGYTF.

The rearrangement links TRBV20-1 to TRBJ1-1, with no clear D. The V end lost 5 bases, the J end lost 8 bases, and 9 bases lay between the germline ends. The CDR3 extends over 10 amino acids. Germline V gene data show CDR1 as DFQATT and CDR2 as SNEGSKA (reference sequence). The CDR3 nucleotides read TGCAGTGCTGGCCTGATGGAAGCTTTCTTT. Encoded protein: CSAGLMEAFF.

In DNA form, the CDR3 reads TGTGCCAGCAGCTTAGTCGGGGACAGGCAGTTCTTC. It yields the protein CASSLVGDRQFF. J is TRBJ2-1 and V is TRBV7-9; 7 bases map to TRBD1. Germline values: CDR1 SEHNR, CDR2 FQNEAQ (reference sequence). The CDR3 totals 12 residues. Unmatched junction bases numbered 3, after V lost 1 base and J lost 12 bases.

This chain connects TRBV5-1 to TRBJ2-7; D ambiguous. V lost 4 bases and J lost 0, with 14 bases in between. The CDR3 is 15 amino acids. The germline CDR1 and CDR2 sequences are SGHRS and YFSETQ. The CDR3, as DNA: TGCGCCAGCAGCCCCCGGGCCCCAAGCTCCTACGAGCAGTACTTC. Residues: CASSPRAPSSYEQYF.

The chain links TRBV7-2 to TRBJ2-3; D possibly uses TRBD1 or TRBD2 (5 bases each). Germline lookup yields CDR1 SGHTA and CDR2 FQGNSA. V lost 1 base to trimming and J lost 9 bases, with 11 bases between them. The CDR3 has 13 residues. This chain's CDR3 is CASSLGTGTTQYF. The DNA for the CDR3 is TGTGCCAGCAGCTTAGGAACGGGGACCACGCAGTATTTT.

In DNA, the CDR3 is TGTGCCAGCAGTGAATATAGCAGGGGATATGAAAAACTGTTTTTT. This gives the protein CASSEYSRGYEKLFF. The rearrangement uses TRBV25-1 and TRBJ1-4; weak D call: TRBD1 (6 bases). CDR1 is MGHDK, CDR2 SYGVNS, per germline. Trimming took off 0 bases at V and 6 bases at J, with 11 bases between the two ends. This CDR3 has 15 amino acids.

This sequence joins TRBV20-1 and TRBJ1-5, with 7 bases aligning to TRBD1. The CDR3 consists of 14 residues. The ends lost 7 bases at V and 2 bases at J; junction bases unmatched: 8. Germline V gives CDR1 DFQATT, CDR2 SNEGSKA (reference sequence). In DNA form, the CDR3 reads TGCAGTGTTACAGGGGTCGGCGGCAATCAGCCCCAGCATTTT. It codes for CSVTGVGGNQPQHF.

V is TRBV7-9 and J is TRBJ2-6; no firm D call. Trimming pared 1 base from V and 4 bases from J, leaving 11 bases between. Germline lookup yields CDR1 SEHNR and CDR2 FQNEAQ (reference sequence). CDR3 length equals 16 residues. The chain's CDR3 is CASSLGVSGGANVLTF. The CDR3 DNA reads TGTGCCAGCAGCTTAGGAGTATCAGGAGGGGCCAACGTCCTGACTTTC.

The rearrangement joins TRBV12-3 or TRBV12-4 to TRBJ2-5; 11 bases are a match to TRBD2. This CDR3 has 14 amino acids. V lost 2 bases and J lost 9; bases outside the gene matches: 5. CDR3 sequence reads: CASSLTSGGRAQYF. The DNA of the CDR3 is TGTGCCAGCAGTTTAACTAGCGGGGGTAGGGCCCAGTACTTC.

This rearrangement joins TRBV24-1 to TRBJ2-1, with a possible D match to TRBD1 (5 bases). V shed 4 bases and J shed 1 base, with 13 bases lying between them. Germline lookup yields CDR1 KGHDR and CDR2 SFDVKD. This CDR3 is built from 16 residues. The CDR3 loop reads CATSDPDKGSYNEQFF. DNA of the CDR3: TGTGCCACCAGTGACCCGGACAAGGGGTCCTACAATGAGCAGTTCTTC.

This sequence joins TRBV12-3 or TRBV12-4 and TRBJ1-5; D gene ambiguous. The CDR3 runs 15 residues. Trimming pared 10 bases from V and 0 bases from J, leaving 16 bases between. The CDR3 is CATRPGQASNQPQHF. Written as DNA, the CDR3 is TGTGCCACCCGTCCTGGGCAGGCTAGCAATCAGCCCCAGCATTTT.

This clonotype was found a few times. The chain employs TRBV12-3 or TRBV12-4 and TRBJ2-1, with a weak D call TRBD2 (6 bases). CDR3 length equals 12 residues. V was clipped by 7 bases and J by 7 bases, with 11 bases between them. Written as DNA, the CDR3 is TGTGCCAGCAAGCCTGGGGGGAATGAGCAGTTCTTC. It yields the protein CASKPGGNEQFF.

This clonotype has a handful of counts. V gene TRBV7-9 combines with J gene TRBJ1-1; possibly TRBD1 for D (6 bases). Germline V gene data show CDR1 as SEHNR and CDR2 as FQNEAQ (reference sequence). Trimming stripped 3 bases from V and 1 base from J, with 9 bases between. The CDR3 loop spans 14 amino acids. The CDR3 nucleotides are TGTGCCAGCAGCTTGGGACACCAGAACACTGAAGCTTTCTTT. Translated, it gives CASSLGHQNTEAFF. The whole variable domain, filled in from reference TRBV7-9 and TRBJ1-1, reads DTGVSQNPRHKITKRGQNVTFRCDPISEHNRLYWYRQTLGQGPEFLTYFQNEAQLEKSRLLSDRFSAERPKGSFSTLEIQRTEQGDSAMYLCASSLGHQNTEAFFGQGTRLTVV.

This clonotype was counted only a few times. This chain uses TRBV4-2 with TRBJ2-3; 7 positions agree with TRBD2. This CDR3 is built from 16 residues. CDR1 is LGHNA, CDR2 YNFKEQ, per germline. After removal of 3 bases from V and 6 bases from J, the junction contained 12 bases not matched to a gene. CDR3 in DNA: TGTGCCAGCAGCCAGCCCCTGGGTAGGGAGGGCGATACGCAGTATTTT. This sequence encodes CASSQPLGREGDTQYF.

On this clonotype: One end of the junction varies from germline; a read error may be responsible. The chain uses TRBV29-1 and TRBJ2-3; TRBD2 matches 9 bases. The germline CDR1 and CDR2 sequences are SQVTM and ANQGSEA. This CDR3 comprises 14 residues. CDR3 DNA: TGCAGCGTTGAAGGCGGGAGGGGCACAGGTACGCAGTATTTT. This sequence encodes CSVEGGRGTGTQYF.

The chain combines TRBV29-1 with TRBJ2-3; D unresolved. Germline V CDR1 and CDR2: SQVTM, ANQGSEA. The CDR3 extends over 12 amino acids. Deletions cut 2 bases from V and 6 bases from J, with 9 bases between. CDR3 coding DNA: TGCAGCGTTGAAACGGCGTGGGATACGCAGTATTTT. Translation: CSVETAWDTQYF.

The chain carries TRBV7-2 and TRBJ2-4; TRBD2 matches at 8 bases. The V and J ends lost 4 bases and 2 bases, in that order; junction bases with no gene match: 4. CDR3 length: 15 residues. CDR1 is SGHTA and CDR2 is FQGNSA in the germline V gene. CDR3 DNA sequence: TGTGCCAGCAGCTCCCGGGGGGGTCCCAAAAACATTCAGTACTTC. Translated: CASSSRGGPKNIQYF.

The chain links TRBV5-1 to TRBJ2-2; TRBD1 aligns across 11 bases. Germline-derived CDR1 and CDR2 are SGHRS and YFSETQ. This CDR3 is built from 16 residues. The trim removed 4 bases at V and 4 bases at J, leaving 6 bases unmatched. The CDR3 DNA sequence: TGCGCCAGCAGCGCTGGACAGGGGGCACCCACCGGGGAGCTGTTTTTT. Protein sequence: CASSAGQGAPTGELFF.

This clonotype was counted only a few times. In nucleotides, the CDR3 is TGCGCCAGCAGCCAAGAAGGTGAAGCAGCTGGGGCCAACGTCCTGACTTTC. Translation gives CASSQEGEAAGANVLTF. The rearrangement uses TRBV4-3 and TRBJ2-6; D call uncertain. The CDR3 covers 17 residues. V was clipped by 0 bases and J by 2 bases, with 11 bases between them. CDR1 is LGHNA and CDR2 is YSLEER in the germline V gene.